The 21 T cell receptor beta chains listed next were all sequenced from one sample in a study of blood T cell repertoires in COVID-19. Data came from immunoSEQ multiplex PCR; TCRdb stores just in-frame clones and leaves some out. The table lists 390,000 or so clones, roughly 90% of them singletons, with 6% to 7.5% in the top ten. Sequenced sample: peripheral blood. The receptor set was obtained from a young man with active or convalescent COVID-19.

This clone has a single count. The V gene is TRBV19, the J gene TRBJ1-3; the D gene is possibly TRBD1 (5 bases). Germline CDR1 LNHDA, CDR2 SQIVND (reference sequence). V was pared by 6 bases and J by 4 bases, with 10 bases between. The CDR3 is 13 residues long. The CDR3 spells CASSRTSGNTIYF. CDR3 sequence (DNA): TGTGCCAGTAGCAGGACATCGGGAAACACCATATATTTT.

The rearrangement uses TRBV6-2 or TRBV6-3 and TRBJ1-2; 9 positions agree with TRBD1. This CDR3 spans 14 amino acids. The junction had 8 bases not matched to a gene; V was cut back by 6 bases and J by 6 bases. Germline values: CDR1 MNHEY, CDR2 SVGEGT. The CDR3 coding sequence is TGTGCCAGCAGCTATACAGGGGGCGACGATGGCTACACCTTC. Translating gives CASSYTGGDDGYTF.

V is TRBV7-2 and J is TRBJ1-3, with D unclear. The CDR3 is 18 amino acids. Trimming left V 5 bases short and J 2 bases short, with 22 bases between. Germline V gene lookup returns CDR1 SGHTA and CDR2 FQGNSA. CDR3 sequence (DNA): TGTGCCAGCAGCCCACGGCGGGGAGCCGCTATGGCTGGAAACACCATATATTTT. Translation: CASSPRRGAAMAGNTIYF.

This rearrangement joins TRBV6-1 to TRBJ2-4, with TRBD2 matching over 10 bases. CDR3 length: 19 amino acids. Trimming at V came to 2 bases and at J to 2 bases, leaving 12 bases not matched to a gene. Germline CDR1 is MNHNS and CDR2 is SASEGT. The chain's CDR3 is CASSEFGASGSLTKNIQYF. The CDR3 DNA reads as TGTGCCAGCAGTGAATTTGGGGCTAGCGGGAGTCTTACCAAAAACATTCAGTACTTC.

The CDR3 DNA reads TGTGCCAGCTCATCGCCGGGACTAGCGGACTACAATGAGCAGTTCTTC. Translation: CASSSPGLADYNEQFF. This chain joins TRBV18 and TRBJ2-1, with 11 bases lining up with TRBD2. V was pared by 5 bases and J by 3 bases, with 6 bases of the junction left unmatched. CDR3 length: 16 residues. Germline V gene data show CDR1 as KGHSH and CDR2 as LQKENI. The variable domain in full, completed from reference TRBV18 and TRBJ2-1, reads NAGVMQNPRHLVRRRGQEARLRCSPMKGHSHVYWYRQLPEEGLKFMVYLQKENIIDESGMPKERFSAEFPKEGPSILRIQQVVRGDSAAYFCASSSPGLADYNEQFFGPGTRLTVL.

This clone was observed a single time. V and J are TRBV6-5 and TRBJ1-3; possible D gene TRBD1, 5 bases. This CDR3 spans 14 amino acids. Germline V gene data show CDR1 as MNHEY and CDR2 as SVGAGI. Trimming left V 0 bases short and J 5 bases short, with 8 bases between. CDR3 protein: CASSYSTVRNTIYF. The DNA for the CDR3 is TGTGCCAGCAGTTACTCGACAGTTAGAAACACCATATATTTT.

This clone occurred a few times. The chain couples TRBV7-8 to TRBJ1-3, with 10 bases matching TRBD1. Germline V lookup: CDR1 SGHVS, CDR2 FQNEAQ. The V segment lost 5 bases and the J segment 2 bases; nucleotides outside the gene matches: 0. This CDR3 contains 14 residues. The CDR3 reads CASSDRGPGNTIYF. Here the CDR3 DNA reads TGTGCCAGCAGCGACAGGGGGCCTGGAAACACCATATATTTT.

The chain employs TRBV19 and TRBJ2-1, with 12 positions matching TRBD2. Germline trimming cut 7 bases from V and 7 bases from J; bases unmatched to any gene: 5. Germline V gives CDR1 LNHDA, CDR2 SQIVND (reference sequence). The CDR3 has 14 residues. The CDR3, as DNA: TGTGCCAGTAATGGACTAGCGGGGCCTAATGAGCAGTTCTTC. The encoded protein is CASNGLAGPNEQFF.

The rearrangement uses TRBV27 and TRBJ2-3, with 7 bases fitting TRBD2. CDR3 length: 17 residues. Germline CDR1 MNHEY, CDR2 SMNVEV (reference sequence). V trimming: 7 bases; J trimming: 1 base; junction bases outside the gene matches: 14. The CDR3 bases are TGTGCCAGCAAAATATTAGGCGGGAGTCAGGGCACAGATACGCAGTATTTT. Protein: CASKILGGSQGTDTQYF.

The rearrangement links TRBV4-3 to TRBJ1-1; D remains unclear. The germline V gene encodes CDR1 LGHNA and CDR2 YSLEER. The CDR3 runs 12 residues. V was cut by 3 bases and J by 4 bases, with 6 bases left in between. The chain's CDR3 is CASSQRGTEAFF. The CDR3 DNA sequence: TGCGCCAGCAGCCAGCGAGGCACTGAAGCTTTCTTT.

This clone was seen a few times. The rearrangement joins TRBV12-3 or TRBV12-4 to TRBJ2-7; perhaps TRBD2 as D (6 bases). The CDR3 extends over 12 amino acids. The V gene lost 10 bases and the J gene lost 7 bases, with 17 bases spanning the gap. The CDR3 region is CATTSAAGEQYF. The CDR3 DNA sequence: TGTGCCACTACCTCGGCCGCGGGGGAGCAGTACTTC.

V is TRBV10-3 and J is TRBJ1-4, with D possibly matching TRBD1 (6 bases). Germline V gene data show CDR1 as ENHRY and CDR2 as SYGVKD. The CDR3 runs to 14 residues. V shed 3 bases and J shed 8 bases, with 13 bases lying between them. The CDR3 DNA reads as TGTGCCATCAGTGATTCCTCCGGGACAGAAAAACTGTTTTTT. Its translation: CAISDSSGTEKLFF.

This chain connects TRBV29-1 to TRBJ2-2, with 7 nucleotides matching TRBD1. CDR1 is SQVTM, CDR2 ANQGSEA, per germline. This CDR3 comprises 15 residues. The ends lost 0 bases at V and 5 bases at J; junction bases unmatched: 6. The CDR3 nucleotides read TGCAGCGTTGAAGATACGGGACAGAGGACCGGGGAGCTGTTTTTT. It specifies CSVEDTGQRTGELFF.

This chain joins TRBV7-2 and TRBJ2-3; 7 bases map to TRBD1. J gave up 2 bases and V 4 bases, and 3 bases lay outside the gene matches. Germline CDR1 and CDR2: SGHTA and FQGNSA. The CDR3 spans 14 residues. The DNA for the CDR3 is TGTGCCAGCAGCTACAGGGGAGACACAGATACGCAGTATTTT. This sequence encodes CASSYRGDTDTQYF.

CDR3 sequence: CASSPQGTRGSQHF. CDR3 nucleotide sequence: TGTGCCAGCAGCCCACAGGGCACGCGGGGGTCCCAGCATTTT. This sequence joins TRBV2 and TRBJ1-5; possible D gene TRBD1, 6 bases. Germline CDR1 SNHLY, CDR2 FYNNEI. V was trimmed by 6 bases and J by 11 bases, leaving 20 bases between them. The CDR3 contains 14 residues.

The chain has TRBV6-2 or TRBV6-3 and TRBJ2-7; 9 bases are a match to TRBD1. The CDR3 is 15 amino acids. The trim removed 2 bases at V and 6 bases at J, leaving 8 bases unmatched. Germline V gives CDR1 MNHEY, CDR2 SVGEGT. CDR3 bases: TGTGCCAGCAGTTACGGGACAGGGACCCCTGGCGAGCAGTACTTC. Its protein is CASSYGTGTPGEQYF.

This chain joins TRBV4-2 and TRBJ1-5; 8 bases agree with TRBD1. Germline CDR1 LGHNA, CDR2 YNFKEQ. The length of the CDR3 is 16 residues. Losses at the gene ends were 1 base for V and 2 bases for J; bases not matched to a gene: 4. DNA of the CDR3: TGTGCCAGCAGCCAAGGACTGGACAGGGGCAATCAGCCCCAGCATTTT. This codes for CASSQGLDRGNQPQHF.

V gene TRBV6-5 combines with J gene TRBJ1-6, with 9 positions matching TRBD1. The junction had 9 bases not matched to a gene; V was cut back by 6 bases and J by 12 bases. Germline V gene lookup returns CDR1 MNHEY and CDR2 SVGAGI. The CDR3 is made up of 14 amino acids. CDR3 sequence: CASRSDRGIGPLHF. The DNA for the CDR3 is TGTGCCAGCAGATCGGACAGGGGTATTGGACCCCTCCACTTT.

This clone has just one count. The chain employs TRBV14 and TRBJ1-2; perhaps TRBD1 as D (6 bases). The CDR3 totals 11 residues. V was cut by 4 bases and J by 12 bases, with 12 bases left in between. The V gene's germline CDR1 is SGHDN and CDR2 FVKESK. CDR3 coding DNA: TGTGCCAGCAGCCTGGGACAATTGCACACCTTC. Amino acid sequence: CASSLGQLHTF.

V gene TRBV29-1 combines with J gene TRBJ1-1, with D possibly matching TRBD1 (5 bases). Between the trimmed V and J ends, which lost 6 bases and 4 bases, there was a span of 15 bases. The CDR3 spans 13 residues. CDR1 is SQVTM and CDR2 is ANQGSEA in the germline V gene. This CDR3 is CSVENMGGTEAFF. Written as DNA, the CDR3 is TGCAGCGTCGAGAACATGGGGGGCACTGAAGCTTTCTTT.

CDR3 DNA: TGTGCCAGCAGTTTGCTCAGGGACACTGAAGCTTTCTTT. It is translated as CASSLLRDTEAFF. This rearrangement joins TRBV27 to TRBJ1-1, with D maybe TRBD1 (5 bases). Germline CDR1 and CDR2: MNHEY and SMNVEV (reference sequence). Trimming removed 3 bases at V and 3 bases at J, with 8 bases between. The CDR3 runs to 13 residues.